This T cell receptor beta chain was sequenced for a study of cytomegalovirus exposure and HLA in healthy donors. This table comes from immunoSEQ multiplex PCR, and its TCRdb copy is limited to in-frame clones, with some not included. The table includes tens of thousands of clones, roughly 93% detected once. This TCR was recovered from a man between 25 and 39 years old in good health and CMV-seronegative. The sequenced material came from PBMCs.

As DNA, the CDR3 is TGCAGCGCCGCGTCGGGACAGGGAGGGTCGAGCTATGGCTACACCTTC. Translating it yields CSAASGQGGSSYGYTF. The J gene is TRBJ1-2, the V gene TRBV29-1; TRBD1 matches at 9 bases. There are 16 residues in the CDR3. Unmatched junction bases numbered 16, after V lost 7 bases and J lost 4 bases. Germline V CDR1 and CDR2: SQVTM, ANQGSEA.